A single sample gave rise to the 5 T cell receptor beta chains below, sequenced in a study of PD-1 blockade in mismatch repair-deficient tumors. Assay used: immunoSEQ multiplex PCR; TCRdb lists only in-frame clones, some missing. This sample carries some 84,000 clones, 81% of them seen once, and the ten largest clones take roughly 2.5%. The sequenced sample was peripheral blood, obtained 12 weeks after starting pembrolizumab. These receptors were collected from an adult with mismatch repair-deficient cancer.

The chain uses TRBV11-2 and TRBJ2-7, with D perhaps matching TRBD2 (5 bases). This CDR3 contains 14 residues. Germline values: CDR1 SGHAT, CDR2 FQNNGV. The V end lost 1 base, the J end lost 5 bases, and 12 bases lay between the germline ends. The CDR3 spells CASSLGSGFHEQYF. Here the CDR3 DNA reads TGTGCCAGCAGCTTAGGTTCGGGGTTCCACGAGCAGTACTTC.

The rearrangement uses TRBV4-3 and TRBJ1-5, with D unresolved. The CDR3 covers 15 residues. Germline loops: CDR1 LGHNA, CDR2 YSLEER. Trimming shortened V by 0 bases and J by 3 bases, and 9 bases separated the two germline ends. The CDR3 sequence: CASSQDSRNNQPQHF. CDR3 coding DNA: TGCGCCAGCAGCCAAGATTCCAGAAACAATCAGCCCCAGCATTTT.

This chain links TRBV10-1 with TRBJ2-7; the D call may be TRBD1 or TRBD2 (5 bases each). Germline V CDR1 and CDR2: WNHNN, SYGVQD (reference sequence). Trimming shortened V by 2 bases and J by 3 bases, and 26 bases separated the two germline ends. CDR3 length equals 19 residues. The CDR3, as DNA: TGCGCCAGCAGTGAGGCCGGGGCAGAACGCTGGAGTCCTCGCTACGAGCAGTACTTC. It encodes CASSEAGAERWSPRYEQYF.

The rearrangement links TRBV4-1 to TRBJ1-1; unclear D gene. Trimming pared 2 bases from V and 7 bases from J, leaving 26 bases between. This CDR3 spans 18 amino acids. Germline lookup yields CDR1 MGHRA and CDR2 YSYEKL. The CDR3 spells CASSQTRGWETARHEAFF. CDR3 DNA: TGCGCCAGCAGCCAAACCCGAGGCTGGGAAACAGCGAGGCATGAAGCTTTCTTT.

The sample holds a few counts of this clone. This chain joins TRBV27 and TRBJ1-2; D is unclear. The CDR3 has 13 amino acids. Germline V gene data show CDR1 as MNHEY and CDR2 as SMNVEV (reference sequence). Trimming shortened V by 5 bases and J by 8 bases, and 15 bases separated the two germline ends. DNA of the CDR3: TGTGCCAGCAGTACCACCTTTAGGGCCGGCTACACCTTC. This codes for CASSTTFRAGYTF.